This T cell receptor (beta chain) is drawn from a study of OX40 agonist ivuxolimab in advanced cancers. For the study at large: Averaging around 60 years in age, with a range of 23 to 79, the cohort was 80% to 90% male.

The CDR3 runs 15 residues. V lost 1 base and J lost 9, with 16 bases in between. Germline values: CDR1 MGHRA, CDR2 YSYEKL. Study-level points and caveats: In the 0.1-3.0 mg/kg groups, partial responders showed among the lowest expansion.

As to this clone: Its antigen remains unidentified.

TCRdb's copy holds only in-frame clones and misses some; the assay was immunoSEQ multiplex PCR. The sample has roughly 50,000 clones; 85% to 95% are singletons. Patients were ineligible given autoimmune disease history or systemic immunosuppression. The sample consisted of CD4+ or CD8+ T cells sorted from blood, taken in a trial of the OX40 agonist ivuxolimab. The chain is built from TRBV4-1 and TRBJ2-1; D unresolved. This clonotype originated in an adult with an advanced solid tumor such as melanoma, head and neck, liver or kidney cancer. CDR3 nucleotides: TGCGCCAGCAGCCAAGTTCAGGACCGGTCTAGTGAGCAGTTCTTC. Amino acid sequence: CASSQVQDRSSEQFF.